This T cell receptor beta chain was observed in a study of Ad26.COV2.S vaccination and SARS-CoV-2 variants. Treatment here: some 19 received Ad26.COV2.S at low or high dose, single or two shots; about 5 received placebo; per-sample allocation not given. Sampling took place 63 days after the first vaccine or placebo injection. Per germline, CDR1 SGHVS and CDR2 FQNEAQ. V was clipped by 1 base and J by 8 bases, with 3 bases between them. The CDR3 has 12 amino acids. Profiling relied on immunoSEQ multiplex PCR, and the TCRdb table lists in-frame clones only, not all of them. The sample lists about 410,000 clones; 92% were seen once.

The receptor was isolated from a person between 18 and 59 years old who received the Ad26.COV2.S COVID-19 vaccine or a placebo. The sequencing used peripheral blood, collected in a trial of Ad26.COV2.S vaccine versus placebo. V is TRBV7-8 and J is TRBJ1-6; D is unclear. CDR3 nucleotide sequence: TGTGCCAGCAGCTTAGAGGATTCACCCCTCCACTTT. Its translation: CASSLEDSPLHF.